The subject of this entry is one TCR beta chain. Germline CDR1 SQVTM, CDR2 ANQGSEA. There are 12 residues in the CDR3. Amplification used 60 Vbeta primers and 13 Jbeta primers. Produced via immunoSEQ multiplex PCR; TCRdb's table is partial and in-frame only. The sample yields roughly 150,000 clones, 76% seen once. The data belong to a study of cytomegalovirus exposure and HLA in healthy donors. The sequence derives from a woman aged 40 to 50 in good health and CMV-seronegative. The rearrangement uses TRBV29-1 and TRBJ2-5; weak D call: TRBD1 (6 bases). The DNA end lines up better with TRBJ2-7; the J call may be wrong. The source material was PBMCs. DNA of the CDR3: TGCAGCGCAAACAGGGTAACCTACGAGCAGTACTTC. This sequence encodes CSANRVTYEQYF.